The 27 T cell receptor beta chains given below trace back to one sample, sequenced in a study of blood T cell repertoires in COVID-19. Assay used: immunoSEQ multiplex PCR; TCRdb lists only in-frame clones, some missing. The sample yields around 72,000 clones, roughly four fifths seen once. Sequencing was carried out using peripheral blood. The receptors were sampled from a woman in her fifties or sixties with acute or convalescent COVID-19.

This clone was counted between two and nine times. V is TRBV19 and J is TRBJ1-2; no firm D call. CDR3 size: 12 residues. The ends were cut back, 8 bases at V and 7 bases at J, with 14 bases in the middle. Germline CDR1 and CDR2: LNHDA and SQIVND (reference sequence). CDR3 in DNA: TGTGCCAGTCTTACGTCAGGTGTTGGCTACACCTTC. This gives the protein CASLTSGVGYTF.

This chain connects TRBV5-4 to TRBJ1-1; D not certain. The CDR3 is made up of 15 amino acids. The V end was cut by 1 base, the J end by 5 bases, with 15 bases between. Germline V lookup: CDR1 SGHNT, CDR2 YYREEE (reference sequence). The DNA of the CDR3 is TGTGCCAGCAGCTTGTTGGACCCCGGGGTTACTGAAGCTTTCTTT. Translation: CASSLLDPGVTEAFF.

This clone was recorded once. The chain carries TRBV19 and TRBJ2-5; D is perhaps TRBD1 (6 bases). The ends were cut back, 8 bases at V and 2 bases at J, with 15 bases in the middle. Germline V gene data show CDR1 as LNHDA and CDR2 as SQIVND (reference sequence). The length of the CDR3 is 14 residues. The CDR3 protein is CASSPGQIQETQYF. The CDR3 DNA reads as TGTGCCAGTTCACCAGGACAGATTCAAGAGACCCAGTACTTC.

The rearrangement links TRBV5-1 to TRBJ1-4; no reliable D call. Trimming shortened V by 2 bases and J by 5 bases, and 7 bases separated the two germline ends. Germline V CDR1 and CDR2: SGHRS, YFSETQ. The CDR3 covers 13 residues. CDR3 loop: CASSFAGNEKLFF. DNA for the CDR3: TGCGCCAGCAGCTTTGCAGGAAATGAAAAACTGTTTTTT.

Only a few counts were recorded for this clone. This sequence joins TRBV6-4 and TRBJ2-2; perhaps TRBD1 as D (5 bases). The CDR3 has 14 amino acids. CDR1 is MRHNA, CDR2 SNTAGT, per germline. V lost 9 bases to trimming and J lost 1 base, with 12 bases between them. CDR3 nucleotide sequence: TGTGCCAGTAGTCCCACAGGGAACACCGGGGAGCTGTTTTTT. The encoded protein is CASSPTGNTGELFF.

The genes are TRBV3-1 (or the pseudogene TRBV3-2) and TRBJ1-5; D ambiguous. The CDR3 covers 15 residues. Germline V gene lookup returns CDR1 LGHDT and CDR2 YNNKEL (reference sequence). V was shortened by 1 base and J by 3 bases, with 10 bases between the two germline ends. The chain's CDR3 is CASSQGAGNNQPQHF. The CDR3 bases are TGTGCCAGCAGCCAAGGAGCGGGGAACAATCAGCCCCAGCATTTT.

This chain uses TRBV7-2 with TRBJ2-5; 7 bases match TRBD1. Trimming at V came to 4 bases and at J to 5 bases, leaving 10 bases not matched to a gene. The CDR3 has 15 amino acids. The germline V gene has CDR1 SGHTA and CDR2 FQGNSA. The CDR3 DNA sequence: TGTGCCAGCAGCTCCATTAACAGGGGCCGGGAGACCCAGTACTTC. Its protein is CASSSINRGRETQYF.

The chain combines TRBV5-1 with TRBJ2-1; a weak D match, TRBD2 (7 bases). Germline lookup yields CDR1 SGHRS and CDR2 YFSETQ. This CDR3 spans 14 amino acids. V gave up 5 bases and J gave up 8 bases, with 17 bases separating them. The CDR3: CASRGGGAIYEQFF. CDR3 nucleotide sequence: TGCGCCAGCAGGGGTGGGGGGGCCATATATGAGCAGTTCTTC.

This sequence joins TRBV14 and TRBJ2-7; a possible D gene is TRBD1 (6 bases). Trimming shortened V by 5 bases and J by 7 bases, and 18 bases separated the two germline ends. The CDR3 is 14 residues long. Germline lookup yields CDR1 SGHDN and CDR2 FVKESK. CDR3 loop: CASSADSILREQYF. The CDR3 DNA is TGTGCCAGCAGCGCGGACAGTATCCTACGGGAGCAGTACTTC.

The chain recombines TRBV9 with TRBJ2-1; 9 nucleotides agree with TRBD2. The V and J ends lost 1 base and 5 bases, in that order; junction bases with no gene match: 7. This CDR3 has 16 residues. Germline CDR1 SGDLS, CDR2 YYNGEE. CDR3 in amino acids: CASSVRSLAGNNEQFF. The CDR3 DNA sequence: TGTGCCAGCAGCGTAAGGAGTCTAGCGGGAAACAATGAGCAGTTCTTC.

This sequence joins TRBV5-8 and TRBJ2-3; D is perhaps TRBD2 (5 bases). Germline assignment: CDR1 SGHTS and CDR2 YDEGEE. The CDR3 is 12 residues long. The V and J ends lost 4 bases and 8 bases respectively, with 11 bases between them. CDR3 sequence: CASSQLAGTQYF. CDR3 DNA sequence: TGTGCCAGCAGCCAGCTAGCTGGTACGCAGTATTTT.

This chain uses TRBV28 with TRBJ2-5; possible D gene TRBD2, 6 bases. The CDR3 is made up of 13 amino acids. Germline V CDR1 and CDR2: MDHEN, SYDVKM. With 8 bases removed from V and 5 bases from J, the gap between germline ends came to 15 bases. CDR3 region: CASRDSPRETQYF. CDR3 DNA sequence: TGTGCCAGCCGGGACTCACCCCGGGAGACCCAGTACTTC.

CDR3 nucleotide sequence: TGTGCCAGTAGTATAAGCGGGGCGGGAGAGACCCAGTACTTC. As protein: CASSISGAGETQYF. The chain uses TRBV19 and TRBJ2-5; 7 nucleotides match TRBD2. V shed 2 bases and J 4 bases; nucleotides not matched to a gene: 4. CDR1 and CDR2 from the germline V gene are LNHDA and SQIVND (reference sequence). The CDR3 sequence is 14 residues long.

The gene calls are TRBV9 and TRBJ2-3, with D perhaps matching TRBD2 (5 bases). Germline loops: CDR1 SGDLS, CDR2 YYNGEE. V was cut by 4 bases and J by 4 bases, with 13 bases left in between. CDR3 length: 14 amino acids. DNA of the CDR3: TGTGCCAGCAGCCCCCTCCCCGGGGCAGATACGCAGTATTTT. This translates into CASSPLPGADTQYF.

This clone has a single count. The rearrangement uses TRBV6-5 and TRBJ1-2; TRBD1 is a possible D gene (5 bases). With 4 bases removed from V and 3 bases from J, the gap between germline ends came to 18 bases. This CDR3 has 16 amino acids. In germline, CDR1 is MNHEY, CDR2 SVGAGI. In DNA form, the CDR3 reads TGTGCCAGCAGTTCCCCGTCGGGGGGAATGCACTATGGCTACACCTTC. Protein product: CASSSPSGGMHYGYTF.

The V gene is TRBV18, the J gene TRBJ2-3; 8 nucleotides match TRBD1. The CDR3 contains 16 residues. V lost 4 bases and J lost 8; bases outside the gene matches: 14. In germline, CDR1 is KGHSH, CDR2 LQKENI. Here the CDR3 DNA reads TGTGCCAGCTCACTAAGACAGGGGTCAGGAGAAGCTACGCAGTATTTT. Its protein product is CASSLRQGSGEATQYF.

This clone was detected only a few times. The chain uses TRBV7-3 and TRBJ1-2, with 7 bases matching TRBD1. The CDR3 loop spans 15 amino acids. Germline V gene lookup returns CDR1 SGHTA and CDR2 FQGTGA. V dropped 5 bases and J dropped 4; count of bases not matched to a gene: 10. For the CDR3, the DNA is TGTGCCAGCAGCCCTGACCGGGACAGTGTCTATGGCTACACCTTC. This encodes CASSPDRDSVYGYTF.

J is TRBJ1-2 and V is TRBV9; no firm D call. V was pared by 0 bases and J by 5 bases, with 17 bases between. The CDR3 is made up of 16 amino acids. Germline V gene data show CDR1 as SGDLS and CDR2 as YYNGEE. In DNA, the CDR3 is TGTGCCAGCAGCGTAGCTTCAGACGGGTCTTTATATGGCTACACCTTC. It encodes CASSVASDGSLYGYTF.

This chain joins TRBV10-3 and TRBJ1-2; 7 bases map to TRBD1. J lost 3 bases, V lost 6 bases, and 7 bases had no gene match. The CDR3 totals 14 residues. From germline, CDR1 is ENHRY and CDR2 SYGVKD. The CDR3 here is CAISHGTVYYGYTF. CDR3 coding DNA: TGTGCCATCAGCCACGGGACAGTCTACTATGGCTACACCTTC.

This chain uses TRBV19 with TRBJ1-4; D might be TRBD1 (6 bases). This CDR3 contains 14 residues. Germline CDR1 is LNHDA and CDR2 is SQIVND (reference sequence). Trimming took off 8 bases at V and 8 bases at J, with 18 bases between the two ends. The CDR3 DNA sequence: TGTGCCAGTGCTTCAGGACAGACCGGAGAAAAACTGTTTTTT. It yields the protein CASASGQTGEKLFF.

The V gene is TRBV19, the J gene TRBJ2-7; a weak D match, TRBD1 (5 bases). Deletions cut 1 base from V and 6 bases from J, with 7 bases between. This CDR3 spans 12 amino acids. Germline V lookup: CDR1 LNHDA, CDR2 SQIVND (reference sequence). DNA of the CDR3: TGTGCCAGTAGTATAGGGCAGGGCGAGCAGTACTTC. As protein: CASSIGQGEQYF.

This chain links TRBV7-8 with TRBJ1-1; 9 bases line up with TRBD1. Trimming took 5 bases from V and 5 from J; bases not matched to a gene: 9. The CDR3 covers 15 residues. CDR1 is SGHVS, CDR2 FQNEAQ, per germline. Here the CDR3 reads CASSIQGAKVTEAFF. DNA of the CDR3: TGTGCCAGCAGCATACAGGGGGCGAAGGTTACTGAAGCTTTCTTT.

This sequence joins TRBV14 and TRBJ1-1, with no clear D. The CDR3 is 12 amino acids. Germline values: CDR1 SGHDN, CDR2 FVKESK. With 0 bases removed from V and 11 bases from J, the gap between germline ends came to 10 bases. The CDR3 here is CASSQELGGAFF. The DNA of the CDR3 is TGTGCCAGCAGCCAAGAGCTAGGTGGGGCTTTCTTT.

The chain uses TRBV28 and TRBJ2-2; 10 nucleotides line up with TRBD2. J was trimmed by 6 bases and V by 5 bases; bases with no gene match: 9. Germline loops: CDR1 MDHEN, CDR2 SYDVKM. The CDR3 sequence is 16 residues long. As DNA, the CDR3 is TGTGCCAGCAGTACCTACCAGCGGGGGGGCCCCGGGGAGCTGTTTTTT. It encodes CASSTYQRGGPGELFF.

The CDR3 DNA sequence: TGCAGCGCCGCCCCGGACCAAGAGACCCAGTACTTC. Its protein is CSAAPDQETQYF. The V gene is TRBV29-1, the J gene TRBJ2-5; no firm D call. CDR1 and CDR2 from the germline V gene are SQVTM and ANQGSEA. Trimming took 7 bases from V and 0 from J, leaving 9 bases between them. The CDR3 spans 12 residues.

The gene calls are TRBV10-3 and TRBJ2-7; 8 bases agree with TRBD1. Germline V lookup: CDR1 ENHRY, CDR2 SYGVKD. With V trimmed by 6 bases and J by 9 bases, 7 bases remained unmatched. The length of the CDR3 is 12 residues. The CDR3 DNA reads TGTGCCATCAGCCCCGACAGGGGTGGGCAGTACTTC. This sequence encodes CAISPDRGGQYF.

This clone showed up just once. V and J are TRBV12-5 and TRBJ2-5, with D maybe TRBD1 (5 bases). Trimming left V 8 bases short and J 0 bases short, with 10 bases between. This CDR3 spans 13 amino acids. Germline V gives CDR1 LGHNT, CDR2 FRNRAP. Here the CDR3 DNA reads TGTGCTAGTACCCCAGGGAACCAAGAGACCCAGTACTTC. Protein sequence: CASTPGNQETQYF.